Listed below are T cell receptor beta chains from one sample, sequenced in a study of human T cells and chemical hapten exposure. MiXCR was run by TCRdb on the RACE reads, yielding one entry per CDR3 protein. Among about 93,000 distinct CDR3 sequences listed, approximately 9.7% were seen once. Sequencing used whole blood. The receptors here all came from a female donor in good health. Some clones in this sample may be carry-over from other donors' samples. Each CDR3 is given with its conserved first and last residue. The D gene is left open where the match is weak. Clone size is shown for a subset of rows, as once, few, many or a class of expanded clone.

TRBV6-1	-	-	TRBJ2-1	TGTGCCAGCAGTGAACTGTACGGTACTGGCGGGAAGAATGAGCAGTTCTTC	CASSELYGTGGKNEQFF
TRBV3-1	TRBD2	-	TRBJ2-1	TGTGCCAGCAGCCAAGATCGGGAGCGGGGAAATGAGCAGTTCTTC	CASSQDRERGNEQFF
TRBV29-1	-	-	TRBJ1-1	TGCAGCGTTGATGACACTGAAGCTTTCTTT	CSVDDTEAFF
TRBV27	-	-	TRBJ2-7	TGTGCCAGCAGTCCCGGACGGACCTACGAGCAGTACTTC	CASSPGRTYEQYF
TRBV28	-	few	TRBJ2-7	TGTGCCAGCAGTCCCGTTGGGGGCCTATACTACGAGCAGTACTTC	CASSPVGGLYYEQYF
TRBV5-1	TRBD1	-	TRBJ2-6	TGCGCCAGCTCCGGGACAGGGAAGGGTGCCAACGTCCTGACTTTC	CASSGTGKGANVLTF
TRBV20-1	-	-	TRBJ2-1	TGCAGTGCTCTAACGGGAGCCTCCTACAATGAGCAGTTCTTC	CSALTGASYNEQFF
TRBV24-1	-	-	TRBJ2-1	TGTGCCACCAGTGCAGCTAGAGGGGGAACGACTGAGCAGTTCTTC	CATSAARGGTTEQFF
TRBV6-2/TRBV6-3	-	many	TRBJ2-1	TGTGCCAGCACCTCAGACTCCCGTCCCGAGCAGTTCTTC	CASTSDSRPEQFF
TRBV7-2	-	many	TRBJ2-1	TGTGCCAGCAGCTCTCCCTTGCGGTACAATGAGCAGTTCTTC	CASSSPLRYNEQFF
TRBV20-1	-	-	TRBJ2-3	TGCAGTGCTAGAGATGGTGCTGGCCTAGGCACGCAGTATTTT	CSARDGAGLGTQYF
TRBV6-5	-	few	TRBJ2-7	TGTGCCAGCAGGCGGACACCATACGAGCAGTACTTC	CASRRTPYEQYF
TRBV18	TRBD1	many	TRBJ2-5	TGTGCCAGCTCATGGACAGGGAAGGTCCAAGAGACCCAGTACTTC	CASSWTGKVQETQYF
TRBV20-1	-	many	TRBJ1-6	TGCAGTGCTAGTACGGAGATAATCGGGGGATCACCCCTCCACTTT	CSASTEIIGGSPLHF
TRBV14	-	many	TRBJ2-5	TGTGCCAGCAGCCAAGATTGGCAGAAAGAGACCCAGTACTTC	CASSQDWQKETQYF
TRBV12-3/TRBV12-4	-	few	TRBJ2-1	TGTGCCAGCAGCCCGGGACTTTCCGCCGAGCAGTTCTTC	CASSPGLSAEQFF
TRBV9	-	few	TRBJ2-1	TGTGCCAGCAGCGAGGGGGGACTATGGTCGGGAAATGAGCAGTTCTTC	CASSEGGLWSGNEQFF
TRBV28	TRBD1	-	TRBJ2-1	TGTGCCAGCAGTTACTACGGGACAGGGCGGGGTGAGCAGTTCTTC	CASSYYGTGRGEQFF
TRBV29-1	-	-	TRBJ1-2	TGCAGCGTTGGGCGGGAAGCTAACCATGGCTACACCTTC	CSVGREANHGYTF
TRBV6-1	TRBD1	few	TRBJ2-7	TGTGCCAGCCAAGGTAACCACAGGGGGCTATACGAGCAGTACTTC	CASQGNHRGLYEQYF
TRBV20-1	TRBD2	few	TRBJ2-3	TGCAGTGCTAGACTAGCGGGAGAGACAGATACGCAGTATTTT	CSARLAGETDTQYF
TRBV4-3	-	few	TRBJ2-3	TGCGCCAGCAGCCAAGCTCAGGGCTACACAGATACGCAGTATTTT	CASSQAQGYTDTQYF
TRBV10-3	TRBD1	-	TRBJ1-4	TGTGCCATCAGTGAGTCGTTGGGACAGAGTCATAATGAAAAACTGTTTTTT	CAISESLGQSHNEKLFF